The rows below give T cell receptor beta chains drawn from one sample of a study of blood T cell repertoires in COVID-19. Produced via immunoSEQ multiplex PCR; TCRdb's table is partial and in-frame only. The table has 250,000 to 300,000 clones, around four fifths seen once. Sequenced: peripheral blood. These receptors all come from an elderly man with acute or convalescent COVID-19. Each CDR3 is given with its conserved first and last residue. The D gene is left open where the match is weak. Size tells how often a clone was seen (once, few, many) or the class of an expanded clone, and some rows leave it out.

D gene,V gene,clone size,J gene,CDR3 DNA,CDR3 protein
TRBD2,TRBV7-9,NA,TRBJ2-1,TGTGCCAGCAGCCTGATAAGACTAGCGGGAGCCAATGAGCAGTTCTTC,CASSLIRLAGANEQFF
TRBD2,TRBV24-1,NA,TRBJ2-5,TGTGCCACCGGTAGCGGGCTTTACGGGGAAGAGACCCAGTACTTC,CATGSGLYGEETQYF
TRBD1,TRBV3-1/TRBV3-2,NA,TRBJ2-7,TGTGCCAGCAGCCAAGACGTTCCGGGACAGGGAACGGTGCACGAGCAGTACTTC,CASSQDVPGQGTVHEQYF
NA,TRBV11-2,once,TRBJ2-7,TGTGCCAGCAGCCGGGGGGGACAGCTCATCTACGAGCAGTACTTC,CASSRGGQLIYEQYF
TRBD1,TRBV15,once,TRBJ2-2,TGTGCCACCACCCGACAGGGGCCCGGGGAGCTGTTTTTT,CATTRQGPGELFF
NA,TRBV9,NA,TRBJ1-3,TGTGCCAGCAGTCAAGACAGTGGAAACACCATATATTTT,CASSQDSGNTIYF
TRBD1,TRBV28,NA,TRBJ2-5,TGTGCCAGCAGTTACAGGACAGGGCACTTGGAGACCCAGTACTTC,CASSYRTGHLETQYF
TRBD2,TRBV3-1/TRBV3-2,few,TRBJ2-7,TGTGCCAGCAGCCAATTATCTAGCGGGGGGAACTACGAGCAGTACTTC,CASSQLSSGGNYEQYF
TRBD1,TRBV7-2,few,TRBJ1-6,TGTGCCAGCAGCTTAGCGGGACAGTGGAATAATTCACCCCTCCACTTT,CASSLAGQWNNSPLHF
TRBD1,TRBV6-5,NA,TRBJ2-5,TGTGCCAGCAGTTTGACAGGGGCTTCCCATGAGACCCAGTACTTC,CASSLTGASHETQYF
TRBD1,TRBV16,NA,TRBJ2-5,TGTGCCAGCAGCCAAAGGACAGGGGGGTCGGAGACCCAGTACTTC,CASSQRTGGSETQYF
NA,TRBV3-1/TRBV3-2,NA,TRBJ2-1,TGTGCCAGCAGCCAAATCCCCCTAAGTGAGCAGTTCTTC,CASSQIPLSEQFF
TRBD1,TRBV6-5,NA,TRBJ2-5,TGTGCCAGCAGAGGGACAGCGAGGGAGACCCAGTACTTC,CASRGTARETQYF
TRBD2,TRBV6-1,NA,TRBJ2-2,TGTGCCAGCAGTGAACTAGCGGGGGGGAACACCGGGGAGCTGTTTTTT,CASSELAGGNTGELFF
NA,TRBV15,once,TRBJ1-2,TGTGCCACCAGCAGAGATCAGGGACACGCGGTTGGCTACACCTTC,CATSRDQGHAVGYTF
NA,TRBV12-3/TRBV12-4,NA,TRBJ2-1,TGTGCCAGCAGTTTATCGTCTCGAGGAGAGTTCTTC,CASSLSSRGEFF
NA,TRBV6-2/TRBV6-3,NA,TRBJ1-2,TGTGCCAGCAGTTACTCGAGGCGAGGTGGCTACACCTTC,CASSYSRRGGYTF
NA,TRBV5-1,NA,TRBJ1-4,TGCGCCAGCGTCGGACAGCCAGGGGTGGGGAAACTGTTTTTT,CASVGQPGVGKLFF
TRBD1,TRBV29-1,NA,TRBJ1-2,TGCAGCGTTGGGAAACCGGGACAGAGAAACTATGGCTACACCTTC,CSVGKPGQRNYGYTF
TRBD2,TRBV28,NA,TRBJ2-7,TGTGCCAGCAGTACAAGCGGGACTAGCGGGAGAATGGCCTACGAGCAGTACTTC,CASSTSGTSGRMAYEQYF
NA,TRBV4-1,once,TRBJ2-5,TGCGCCAGCAGCCCCCGGCGGGGTAATCAAGAGACCCAGTACTTC,CASSPRRGNQETQYF
NA,TRBV14,NA,TRBJ2-7,TGTGCCAGCAGCCAACTTACTAGCAGCGAGCAGTACTTC,CASSQLTSSEQYF
NA,TRBV28,NA,TRBJ2-6,TGTGCCAGCAGTTTTGCGCCAGGGGCTGGGGCCAACGTCCTGACTTTC,CASSFAPGAGANVLTF
NA,TRBV2,NA,TRBJ1-2,TGTGCCAGCAGTGAATCGGGGGGGGACACCTACTATGGCTACACCTTC,CASSESGGDTYYGYTF
TRBD2,TRBV18,NA,TRBJ2-5,TGTGCCAGCTCACCTGCACTAGCGGGGGGTGAGACCCAGTACTTC,CASSPALAGGETQYF
TRBD1,TRBV24-1,NA,TRBJ2-1,TGTGCCACCAGTGGGGGACAGTTATACAATGAGCAGTTCTTC,CATSGGQLYNEQFF
NA,TRBV4-1,NA,TRBJ1-5,TGCGCCAGCAGCCAAGAGCCAGGGGTTCAGCCCCAGCATTTT,CASSQEPGVQPQHF
TRBD1,TRBV24-1,NA,TRBJ2-7,TGTGCCACCAGTGATCCGGGACAGGGTCGCGACGAGCAGTACTTC,CATSDPGQGRDEQYF